Below, one TCR beta chain is given with its context. Its antigen is not known. Produced via immunoSEQ multiplex PCR; TCRdb's table is partial and in-frame only. The sample has about 150,000 clones, 87% seen once; the top ten hold 13%. Indicated time point: blood 2 weeks post-SBRT. The treatment denotes: 15 Gy SBRT to primary tumor, nephrectomy 4 weeks later. This renal cell carcinoma was of the clear cell type. CDR1 is MNHEY, CDR2 SVGAGI, per germline. Trimming pared 5 bases from V and 8 bases from J, leaving 15 bases between. This CDR3 comprises 14 residues. This sample is part of a study of radiation and T cells in renal cell carcinoma. At the level of the study: Nephrectomy followed 15 Gy stereotactic body radiation by 4 weeks. Study-wide findings and caveats: Top tumor clonotypes rose in blood 2 weeks post-radiation, then contracted. Pretreatment tumor biopsies were lacking, so baseline clonotypes are unknown.

The sample consisted of blood, taken from a patient whose treatment included radiotherapy and nephrectomy. The V gene is TRBV6-5, the J gene TRBJ1-4; possible D gene TRBD1, 6 bases. This receptor was identified in a woman in her fifties or sixties with renal cell carcinoma. CDR3 DNA: TGTGCCAGCAGTCTGCAGAGAGGGGGGGAAAAACTGTTTTTT. This encodes CASSLQRGGEKLFF.